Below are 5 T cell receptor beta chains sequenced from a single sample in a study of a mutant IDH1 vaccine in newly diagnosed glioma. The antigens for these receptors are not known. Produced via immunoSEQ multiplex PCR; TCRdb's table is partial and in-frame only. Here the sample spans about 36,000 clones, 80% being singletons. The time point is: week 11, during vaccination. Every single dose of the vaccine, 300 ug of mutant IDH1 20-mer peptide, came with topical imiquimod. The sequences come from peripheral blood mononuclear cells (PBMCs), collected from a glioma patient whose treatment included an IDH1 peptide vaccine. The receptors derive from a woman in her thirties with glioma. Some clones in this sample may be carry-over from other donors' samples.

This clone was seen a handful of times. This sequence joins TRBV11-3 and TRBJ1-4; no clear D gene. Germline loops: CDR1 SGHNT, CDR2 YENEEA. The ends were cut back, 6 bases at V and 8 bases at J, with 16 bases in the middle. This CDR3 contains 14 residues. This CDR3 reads CASRSGEANEKLFF. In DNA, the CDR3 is TGTGCCAGCAGATCCGGGGAGGCAAACGAAAAACTGTTTTTT.

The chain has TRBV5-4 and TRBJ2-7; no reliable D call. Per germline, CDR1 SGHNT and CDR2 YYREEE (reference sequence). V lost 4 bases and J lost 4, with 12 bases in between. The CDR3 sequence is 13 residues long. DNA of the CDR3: TGTGCCAGCAGCGTGGCCCCACAGTACGAGCAGTACTTC. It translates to CASSVAPQYEQYF.

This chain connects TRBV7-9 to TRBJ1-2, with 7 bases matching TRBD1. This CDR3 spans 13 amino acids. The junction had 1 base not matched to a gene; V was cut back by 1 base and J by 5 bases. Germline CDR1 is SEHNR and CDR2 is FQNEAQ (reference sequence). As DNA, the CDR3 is TGTGCCAGCAGCTTAGAGGGGGCATATGGCTACACCTTC. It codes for CASSLEGAYGYTF. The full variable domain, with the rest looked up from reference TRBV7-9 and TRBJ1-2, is DTGVSQNPRHKITKRGQNVTFRCDPISEHNRLYWYRQTLGQGPEFLTYFQNEAQLEKSRLLSDRFSAERPKGSFSTLEIQRTEQGDSAMYLCASSLEGAYGYTFGSGTRLTVV.

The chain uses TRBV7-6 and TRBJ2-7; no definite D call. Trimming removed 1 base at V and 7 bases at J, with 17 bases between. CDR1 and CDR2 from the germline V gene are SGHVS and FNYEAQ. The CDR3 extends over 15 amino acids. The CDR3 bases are TGTGCCAGCAGCTTAGTCCCCTTCCCACCCCGGGAGCAGTACTTC. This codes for CASSLVPFPPREQYF.

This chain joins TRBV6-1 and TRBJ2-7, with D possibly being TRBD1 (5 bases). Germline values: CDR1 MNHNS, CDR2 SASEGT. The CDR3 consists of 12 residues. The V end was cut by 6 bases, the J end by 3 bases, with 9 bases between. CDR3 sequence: CASSKRGYEQYF. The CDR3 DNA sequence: TGTGCCAGCAGCAAAAGGGGCTACGAGCAGTACTTC.